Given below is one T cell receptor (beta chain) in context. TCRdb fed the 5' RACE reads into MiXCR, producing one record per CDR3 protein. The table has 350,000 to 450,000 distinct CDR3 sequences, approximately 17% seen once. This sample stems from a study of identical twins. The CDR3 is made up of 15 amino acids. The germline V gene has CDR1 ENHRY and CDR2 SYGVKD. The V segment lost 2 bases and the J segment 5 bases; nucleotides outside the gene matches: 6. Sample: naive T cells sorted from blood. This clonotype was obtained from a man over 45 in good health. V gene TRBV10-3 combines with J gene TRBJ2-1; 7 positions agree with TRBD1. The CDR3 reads CAISETPGQNNEQFF. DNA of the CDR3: TGTGCCATCAGTGAGACCCCGGGACAGAACAATGAGCAGTTCTTC.